This T cell receptor beta chain was sequenced during a study of cytomegalovirus exposure and HLA in healthy donors. At the level of the study: Inside one of the first data releases sat about 85 million unique TCRs taken from HLA-typed donors.

Nominally healthy donors provided the samples, though records likely missed some immune exposures. CDR3 size: 15 residues. Germline V CDR1 and CDR2: SGHVS, FNYEAQ. V trimming: 5 bases; J trimming: 1 base; junction bases outside the gene matches: 6. Study-level points and caveats: Reportedly, diagnosis of cytomegalovirus status by the classifier showed high specificity and sensitivity. 150 or so TCR beta chains were listed as cytomegalovirus-associated.

A word on this clone: Its specificity is not known.

The PCR had 60 Vbeta and 13 Jbeta primers. Assay: immunoSEQ multiplex PCR; the TCRdb copy retains only in-frame clones and omits some. The sample consists of 100,000 to 120,000 clones, more than 60% of them appearing once. The sequenced sample consisted of PBMCs. This TCR was sampled from a man between 25 and 39 years old in good health and CMV-seropositive. The chain recombines TRBV7-6 with TRBJ2-7; 9 bases match TRBD1. CDR3: CASSLGQGTSYEQYF. In DNA, the CDR3 is TGTGCCAGCAGCCTAGGACAGGGGACATCCTACGAGCAGTACTTC.